This TCR beta chain derives from a study of cytomegalovirus exposure and HLA in healthy donors. Whole-study context: The same platform as the roughly 630 first-cohort repertoires was used for the 100 to 150 validation repertoires, a later analysis reported. General study results and limits: Researchers catalogued 160 or so TCR beta chains as cytomegalovirus-associated. According to a subsequent analysis, TCR clusters from the first cohort were inclined to appear together in the 120 validation repertoires.

The donors were in the roughly 130-subject validation cohort; that cohort was separate from the approximately 670-subject first cohort. Profiling relied on immunoSEQ multiplex PCR, and the TCRdb table lists in-frame clones only, not all of them. This table has 100,000 to 150,000 clones, roughly nine tenths appearing once. Remarks on this clone: Its specificity is unknown.

This CDR3 is 13 amino acids long. V lost 7 bases, J lost 6 bases, and 2 bases stayed unmatched. The germline V gene encodes CDR1 MNHEY and CDR2 SVGAGI. The sequence derives from a woman younger than 30 in good health and CMV-seronegative. The V call is TRBV6-5, the J call TRBJ2-2, with 10 bases matching TRBD2. Source material: PBMCs. The CDR3 DNA reads TGTGCCAGCAACCTAGCGGGGGCCGGGGAGCTGTTTTTT. This translates into CASNLAGAGELFF.